The present T cell receptor (beta chain) was sequenced within a study of blood T cells in healthy people across ages. Germline CDR1 reads MGHRA; CDR2 reads YSYEKL. The CDR3 loop spans 15 amino acids. Losses at the gene ends were 3 bases for V and 2 bases for J; bases not matched to a gene: 4. This clonotype has at least ten counts. PCR was performed a second time for roughly 7 to 11 cycles using a sample-barcoded 5' primer and a J-beta primer mix. TCRdb passed the 5' RACE reads through MiXCR, listing each CDR3 protein once. The sample lists roughly 1.6 million distinct CDR3 sequences, approximately 32% occurring once.

The genes are TRBV4-1 and TRBJ2-7; 10 bases agree with TRBD2. The TCR comes from a woman in her twenties or thirties in good health. The sequencing sample was made of blood. The CDR3 sequence: CASSHEAGGAYEQYF. The CDR3 coding sequence is TGCGCCAGCAGCCACGAAGCGGGAGGGGCCTACGAGCAGTACTTC.